Listed below are T cell receptor beta chains from one sample, sequenced in a study of monozygotic twins with cystic fibrosis. The protocol was immunoSEQ multiplex PCR, while the TCRdb copy is restricted to in-frame clones and leaves out a portion. The sample carries 34,000 or so clones, approximately 92% recorded once. Sequencing was done on a sample of blood. These receptors originate from a girl aged 2 to 10 with cystic fibrosis. Both conserved end residues are part of each CDR3. D genes are given only for firm matches. Only some rows state a clone size, as once, few, many or a class for expanded clones.

J | V | size | D | CDR3 | DNA
TRBJ1-3 | TRBV5-4 | - | - | CASSLGGSGNTIYF | TGTGCCAGCAGCTTGGGTGGTTCTGGAAACACCATATATTTT
TRBJ1-5 | TRBV7-8 | - | - | CASSLAIWGSPQHF | TGTGCCAGCAGCTTAGCGATTTGGGGCAGTCCCCAGCATTTT
TRBJ1-5 | TRBV19 | few | TRBD1 | CASTIPLMGQGDNQPQHF | TGTGCCAGTACCATACCCCTAATGGGACAGGGGGACAATCAGCCCCAGCATTTT
TRBJ1-1 | TRBV6-5 | - | TRBD1 | CASSYQPTGAGTEAFF | TGTGCCAGCAGTTACCAACCTACAGGGGCGGGCACTGAAGCTTTCTTT
TRBJ2-7 | TRBV23-1 | once | - | CASGIPTGFCYEQYF | TGCGCCAGCGGTATACCCACAGGGTTTTGCTACGAGCAGTACTTC
TRBJ1-2 | TRBV28 | once | - | CASTPSNDWYGYTF | TGTGCCAGCACCCCCTCAAACGATTGGTATGGCTACACCTTC
TRBJ1-1 | TRBV6-1 | - | - | CASSEVYTEAFF | TGTGCCAGCAGTGAAGTTTACACTGAAGCTTTCTTT
TRBJ1-1 | TRBV5-1 | - | - | CASSLGGHPNTEAFF | TGCGCCAGCAGCTTAGGGGGACACCCGAACACTGAAGCTTTCTTT
TRBJ2-1 | TRBV4-2 | - | - | CASSHNQHSYNEQFF | TGTGCCAGCAGCCATAACCAACACTCCTACAATGAGCAGTTCTTC
TRBJ2-7 | TRBV10-2 | - | TRBD2 | CASSGGTSGPYEQYF | TGCGCCAGCAGTGGAGGGACTAGCGGTCCCTACGAGCAGTACTTC
TRBJ1-1 | TRBV27 | - | - | CASSRNSAQEPEAFF | TGTGCCAGCAGTCGAAATTCGGCCCAGGAGCCTGAAGCTTTCTTT
TRBJ2-1 | TRBV19 | - | TRBD2 | CASSLSSGRSSYNEQFF | TGTGCCAGTAGTCTAAGTAGCGGGAGGAGCTCCTACAATGAGCAGTTCTTC
TRBJ2-5 | TRBV25-1 | - | TRBD1 | CASKTPGQGGETQYF | TGTGCCAGCAAAACACCGGGACAGGGGGGAGAGACCCAGTACTTC
TRBJ1-1 | TRBV18 | - | - | CASSPQASQNTEAFF | TGTGCCAGCTCTCCACAGGCGTCCCAGAACACTGAAGCTTTCTTT
TRBJ1-2 | TRBV19 | - | - | CASSIGVTDGYGYTF | TGTGCCAGTAGTATAGGGGTTACCGACGGCTATGGCTACACCTTC
TRBJ1-2 | TRBV5-8 | - | - | CASSLGHVIRYGYTF | TGTGCCAGCAGCTTGGGACACGTTATCCGCTATGGCTACACCTTC
TRBJ2-1 | TRBV18 | - | - | CASSPPDYNEQFF | TGTGCCAGCTCACCTCCGGATTACAATGAGCAGTTCTTC
TRBJ1-2 | TRBV6-5 | - | - | CASSYSSGVDGYTF | TGTGCCAGCAGTTACTCGAGCGGTGTGGACGGCTACACCTTC
TRBJ1-2 | TRBV29-1 | - | - | CSVELRGGYTF | TGCAGCGTTGAACTCCGGGGAGGCTACACCTTC
TRBJ1-2 | TRBV29-1 | - | - | CSVEDAKWGHSYGYTF | TGCAGCGTTGAAGACGCCAAGTGGGGGCACTCCTATGGCTACACCTTC
TRBJ2-1 | TRBV7-2 | - | TRBD2 | CASSPESGAYNEQFF | TGTGCCAGCTCCCCGGAGAGCGGGGCCTACAATGAGCAGTTCTTC
TRBJ2-6 | TRBV4-1 | - | - | CASSPGPTSPNSGANVLTF | TGCGCCAGCAGCCCGGGCCCAACCTCACCCAACTCTGGGGCCAACGTCCTGACTTTC
TRBJ1-4 | TRBV5-6 | - | - | CASSSRGGEKLFF | TGTGCCAGCAGCTCCAGGGGAGGCGAAAAACTGTTTTTT
TRBJ2-7 | TRBV20-1 | once | - | CSAGFAGEQYF | TGCAGTGCCGGGTTCGCGGGGGAGCAGTACTTC
TRBJ2-2 | TRBV7-9 | once | - | CASSFRVSGELFF | TGTGCCAGCAGCTTCAGGGTTTCCGGGGAGCTGTTTTTT
TRBJ2-1 | TRBV5-6 | once | - | CASSSPERTYEQFF | TGTGCCAGCAGCTCGCCGGAGAGGACATATGAGCAGTTCTTC
TRBJ1-5 | TRBV6-1 | - | - | CASSLVNQPQHF | TGTGCCAGCAGTTTAGTGAATCAGCCCCAGCATTTT
TRBJ1-1 | TRBV19 | - | TRBD1 | CASKTGGGITEAFF | TGTGCCAGTAAGACAGGGGGCGGGATCACTGAAGCTTTCTTT
TRBJ1-5 | TRBV20-1 | - | - | CSASANQPQHF | TGCAGTGCTAGCGCGAATCAGCCCCAGCATTTT
TRBJ2-7 | TRBV4-1 | - | TRBD2 | CASSQWASGAYEQYF | TGCGCCAGCAGCCAATGGGCTAGCGGGGCCTACGAGCAGTACTTC
TRBJ2-1 | TRBV6-1 | once | TRBD2 | CASGRVTSYNEQFF | TGTGCCAGCGGGAGGGTCACCTCCTACAATGAGCAGTTCTTC
TRBJ2-7 | TRBV27 | - | TRBD1 | CASSPLGQGIQQYF | TGTGCCAGCAGTCCACTCGGACAGGGGATACAGCAGTACTTC
TRBJ1-1 | TRBV30 | - | - | CAWTWDDLPNTEAFF | TGTGCCTGGACATGGGATGACCTACCGAACACTGAAGCTTTCTTT
TRBJ2-1 | TRBV7-3 | - | - | CASSPSGDTYNEQFF | TGTGCCAGCAGCCCCAGCGGGGACACCTACAATGAGCAGTTCTTC
TRBJ1-1 | TRBV29-1 | few | - | CSVEGQATEAFF | TGCAGCGTTGAAGGGCAGGCCACTGAAGCTTTCTTT
TRBJ1-4 | TRBV30 | - | - | CAWSPGVRTGEKLFF | TGTGCCTGGAGTCCAGGGGTTAGGACTGGTGAAAAACTGTTTTTT
TRBJ2-6 | TRBV6-5 | - | TRBD1 | CASSYTTGTGANVLTF | TGTGCCAGCAGTTACACGACAGGGACTGGGGCCAACGTCCTGACTTTC
TRBJ1-1 | TRBV11-2 | - | - | CASSPTRAGNTEAFF | TGTGCCAGCAGTCCTACAAGGGCCGGGAACACTGAAGCTTTCTTT
TRBJ1-2 | TRBV11-2 | once | - | CASSLVRPGVGYTF | TGTGCCAGCAGCTTAGTCAGACCCGGTGTTGGCTACACCTTC
TRBJ2-5 | TRBV9 | - | TRBD2 | CASSASLAGGPATQYF | TGTGCCAGCAGCGCCTCGCTAGCGGGGGGCCCGGCGACCCAGTACTTC
TRBJ2-7 | TRBV7-3 | - | - | CASSLTSGELNEQYF | TGTGCCAGCAGCTTAACATCGGGGGAGTTGAACGAGCAGTACTTC
TRBJ1-2 | TRBV7-9 | - | - | CASSSSDFSATWEGYTF | TGTGCCAGCAGCTCCTCTGATTTCTCCGCGACCTGGGAGGGCTACACCTTC
TRBJ1-1 | TRBV4-1 | - | TRBD1 | CASSGTANTEAFF | TGCGCCAGCAGCGGGACAGCCAACACTGAAGCTTTCTTT
TRBJ2-7 | TRBV27 | - | TRBD1 | CASSLSGQGVNEQYF | TGTGCCAGCAGTTTATCGGGACAGGGGGTGAACGAGCAGTACTTC
TRBJ1-2 | TRBV6-4 | - | - | CASSEGYGYTF | TGTGCCAGCAGTGAGGGTTATGGCTACACCTTC
TRBJ2-4 | TRBV6-5 | medium-sized | - | CASSAGSLDIQYF | TGTGCCAGCAGCGCAGGGTCACTAGACATTCAGTACTTC
TRBJ1-1 | TRBV29-1 | - | - | CSVRPNTEAFF | TGCAGCGTACGGCCTAACACTGAAGCTTTCTTT
TRBJ1-2 | TRBV7-6 | - | - | CASSLAEGKGVTCF | TGTGCCAGCAGCTTAGCAGAGGGAAAGGGGGTGACGTGTTTC
TRBJ2-7 | TRBV19 | - | - | CASGGGNEQYF | TGTGCCAGTGGTGGGGGAAACGAGCAGTACTTC